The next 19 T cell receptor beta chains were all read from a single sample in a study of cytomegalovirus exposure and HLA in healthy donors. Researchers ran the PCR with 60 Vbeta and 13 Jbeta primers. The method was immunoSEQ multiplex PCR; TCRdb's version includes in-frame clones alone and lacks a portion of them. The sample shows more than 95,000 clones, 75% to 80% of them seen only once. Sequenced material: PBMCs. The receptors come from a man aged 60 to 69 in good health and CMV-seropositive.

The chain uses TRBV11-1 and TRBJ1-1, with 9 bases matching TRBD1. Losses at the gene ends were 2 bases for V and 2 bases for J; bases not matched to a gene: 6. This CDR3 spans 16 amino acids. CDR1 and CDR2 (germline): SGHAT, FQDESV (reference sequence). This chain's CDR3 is CASSLSVTGGNTEAFF. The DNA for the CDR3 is TGTGCCAGCAGCTTATCCGTGACAGGGGGAAACACTGAAGCTTTCTTT.

The CDR3 reads CASSRASGGQETQYF. The CDR3 region has the DNA TGCGCCAGCAGCAGGGCTAGCGGGGGCCAAGAGACCCAGTACTTC. The chain couples TRBV4-1 to TRBJ2-5; 10 positions match TRBD2. This CDR3 contains 15 residues. Unmatched junction bases numbered 4, after V lost 5 bases and J lost 1 base. Germline lookup yields CDR1 MGHRA and CDR2 YSYEKL.

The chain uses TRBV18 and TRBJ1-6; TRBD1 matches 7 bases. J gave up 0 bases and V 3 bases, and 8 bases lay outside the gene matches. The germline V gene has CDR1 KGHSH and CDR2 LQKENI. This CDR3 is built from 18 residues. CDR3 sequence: CASSPRTGQGSYNSPLHF. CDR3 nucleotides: TGTGCCAGCTCACCGCGGACAGGTCAAGGCTCCTATAATTCACCCCTCCACTTT.

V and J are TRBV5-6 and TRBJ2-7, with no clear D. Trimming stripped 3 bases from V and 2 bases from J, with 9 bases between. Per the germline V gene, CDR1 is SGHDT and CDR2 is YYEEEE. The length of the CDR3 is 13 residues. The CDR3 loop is CASSSTRTYEQYF. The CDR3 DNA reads TGTGCCAGCAGCTCAACACGAACCTACGAGCAGTACTTC.

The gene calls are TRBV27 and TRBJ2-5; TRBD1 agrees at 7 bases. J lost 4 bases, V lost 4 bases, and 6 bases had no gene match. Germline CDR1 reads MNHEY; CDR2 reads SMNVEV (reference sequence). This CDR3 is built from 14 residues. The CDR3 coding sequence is TGTGCCAGCAGTTCAGGGGGACCAAGAGAGACCCAGTACTTC. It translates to CASSSGGPRETQYF.

CDR3 bases: TGTGCCTCGGCCAGGGGTTTAGACACTGAAGCTTTCTTT. Protein: CASARGLDTEAFF. The chain recombines TRBV7-6 with TRBJ1-1; D is perhaps TRBD1 (6 bases). The CDR3 length is 13 residues. Trimming shortened V by 11 bases and J by 3 bases, and 16 bases separated the two germline ends. Germline V CDR1 and CDR2: SGHVS, FNYEAQ.

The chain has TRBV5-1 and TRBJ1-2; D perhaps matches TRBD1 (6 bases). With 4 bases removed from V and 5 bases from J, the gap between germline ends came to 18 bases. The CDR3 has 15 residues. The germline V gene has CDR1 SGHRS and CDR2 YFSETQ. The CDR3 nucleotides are TGCGCCAGCAGCCCCTCCGGGGGGGCCTTATATGGCTACACCTTC. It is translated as CASSPSGGALYGYTF. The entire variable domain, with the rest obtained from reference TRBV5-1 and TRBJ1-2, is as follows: KAGVTQTPRYLIKTRGQQVTLSCSPISGHRSVSWYQQTPGQGLQFLFEYFSETQRNKGNFPGRFSGRQFSNSRSEMNVSTLELGDSALYLCASSPSGGALYGYTFGSGTRLTVV.

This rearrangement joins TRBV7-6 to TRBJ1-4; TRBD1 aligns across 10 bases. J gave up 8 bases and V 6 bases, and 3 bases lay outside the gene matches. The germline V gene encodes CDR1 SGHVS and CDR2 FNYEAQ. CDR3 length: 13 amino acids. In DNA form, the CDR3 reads TGTGCCAGCAGTTGGACAGGGGGAGAAAAACTGTTTTTT. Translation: CASSWTGGEKLFF.

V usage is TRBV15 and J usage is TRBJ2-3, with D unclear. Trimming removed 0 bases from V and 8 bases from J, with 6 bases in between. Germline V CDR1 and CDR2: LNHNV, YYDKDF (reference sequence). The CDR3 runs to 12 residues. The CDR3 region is CATSRDSATQYF. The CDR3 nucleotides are TGTGCCACCAGCAGAGATAGTGCTACGCAGTATTTT.

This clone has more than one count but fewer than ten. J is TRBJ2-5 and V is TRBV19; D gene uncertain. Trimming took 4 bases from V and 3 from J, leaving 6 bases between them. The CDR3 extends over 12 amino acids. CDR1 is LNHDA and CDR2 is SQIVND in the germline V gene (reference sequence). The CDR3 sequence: CASSTPEETQYF. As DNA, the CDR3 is TGTGCCAGTAGTACCCCGGAAGAGACCCAGTACTTC.

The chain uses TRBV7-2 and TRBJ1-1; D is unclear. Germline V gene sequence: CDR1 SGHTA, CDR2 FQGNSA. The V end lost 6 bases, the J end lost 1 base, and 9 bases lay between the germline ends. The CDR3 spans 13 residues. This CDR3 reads CASSQQRNTEAFF. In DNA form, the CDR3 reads TGTGCCAGCAGTCAACAGAGGAACACTGAAGCTTTCTTT.

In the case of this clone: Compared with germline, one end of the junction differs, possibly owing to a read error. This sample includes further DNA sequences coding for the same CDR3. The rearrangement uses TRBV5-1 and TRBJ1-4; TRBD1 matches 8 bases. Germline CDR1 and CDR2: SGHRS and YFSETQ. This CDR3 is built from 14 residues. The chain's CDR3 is CASSLTGGDEKLFF. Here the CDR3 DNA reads TGCGCCAGCAGCTTGACAGGGGGGGACGAAAAGCTGTTTTTT.

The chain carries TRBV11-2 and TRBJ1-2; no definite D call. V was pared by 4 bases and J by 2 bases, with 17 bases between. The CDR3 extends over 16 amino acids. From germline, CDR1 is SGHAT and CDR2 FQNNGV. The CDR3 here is CASSSPGWRGNYGYTF. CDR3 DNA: TGTGCCAGCAGCTCCCCTGGGTGGAGAGGGAACTATGGCTACACCTTC.

CDR3 sequence reads: CASSARTGHNQPQHF. In DNA form, the CDR3 reads TGTGCCAGCTCAGCTAGGACAGGGCACAATCAGCCCCAGCATTTT. The chain combines TRBV18 with TRBJ1-5, with 8 bases matching TRBD1. The germline CDR1 and CDR2 sequences are KGHSH and LQKENI. The V and J ends lost 5 bases and 3 bases, in that order; junction bases with no gene match: 6. The CDR3 spans 15 residues.

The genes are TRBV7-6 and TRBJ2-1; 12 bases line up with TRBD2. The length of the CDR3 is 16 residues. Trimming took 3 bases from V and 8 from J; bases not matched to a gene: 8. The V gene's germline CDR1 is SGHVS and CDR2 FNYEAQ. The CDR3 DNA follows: TGTGCCAGCAGCTTGATGGCTAGCGGGGGGGCCCATGAGCAGTTCTTC. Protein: CASSLMASGGAHEQFF.

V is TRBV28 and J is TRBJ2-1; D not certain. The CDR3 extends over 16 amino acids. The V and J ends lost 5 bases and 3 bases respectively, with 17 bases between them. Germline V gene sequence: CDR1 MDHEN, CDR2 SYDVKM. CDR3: CASSGSTQPIYNEQFF. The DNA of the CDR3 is TGTGCCAGCAGTGGATCGACACAGCCGATCTACAATGAGCAGTTCTTC.

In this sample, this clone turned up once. In nucleotides, the CDR3 is TGTGCCAGCAGTGGGACAGGGGGCCGGAATTCACCCCTCCACTTT. It translates to CASSGTGGRNSPLHF. This sequence joins TRBV6-5 and TRBJ1-6; TRBD1 agrees at 12 bases. The CDR3 is 15 residues long. V lost 5 bases to trimming and J lost 7 bases; unmatched junction nucleotides: 3. Germline CDR1 MNHEY, CDR2 SVGAGI.

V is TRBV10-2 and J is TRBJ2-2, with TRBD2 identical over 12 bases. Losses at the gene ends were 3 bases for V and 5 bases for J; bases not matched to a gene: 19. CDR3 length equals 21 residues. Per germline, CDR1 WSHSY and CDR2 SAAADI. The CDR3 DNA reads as TGCGCCAGCAGTGAAGGGTTCGGGCTAGCGGGGGGGCTTTCGGGGACCGGGGAGCTGTTTTTT. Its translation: CASSEGFGLAGGLSGTGELFF.

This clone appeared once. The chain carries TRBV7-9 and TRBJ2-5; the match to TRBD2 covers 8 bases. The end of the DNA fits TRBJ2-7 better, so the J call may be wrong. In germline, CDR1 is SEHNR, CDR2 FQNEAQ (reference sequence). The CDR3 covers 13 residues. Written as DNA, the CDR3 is TGTGCCAGCAGGAGTAGCGGGACCTACGAGCAGTACTTC. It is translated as CASRSSGTYEQYF.